This record concerns one T cell receptor (beta chain) sequence. The sample belongs to a study of technical replicates of blood from several donors. With 4 bases clipped from V and 4 bases from J, the junction kept 10 bases outside the gene matches. This CDR3 spans 16 amino acids. From germline, CDR1 is MGHRA and CDR2 YSYEKL. The data were produced by immunoSEQ multiplex PCR, yet TCRdb's version contains in-frame clones alone and is incomplete. The sample includes about 80,000 clones, roughly 97% seen only once; the top ten take less than 0.2%. Specimen: T cells isolated from PBMCs. The gene calls are TRBV4-1 and TRBJ1-5, with 7 bases that match TRBD1. The sequence was obtained from a human donor in good health. The CDR3 loop reads CASSLQQGGENQPQHF. CDR3 DNA: TGCGCCAGCAGCCTCCAACAAGGGGGCGAGAATCAGCCCCAGCATTTT.